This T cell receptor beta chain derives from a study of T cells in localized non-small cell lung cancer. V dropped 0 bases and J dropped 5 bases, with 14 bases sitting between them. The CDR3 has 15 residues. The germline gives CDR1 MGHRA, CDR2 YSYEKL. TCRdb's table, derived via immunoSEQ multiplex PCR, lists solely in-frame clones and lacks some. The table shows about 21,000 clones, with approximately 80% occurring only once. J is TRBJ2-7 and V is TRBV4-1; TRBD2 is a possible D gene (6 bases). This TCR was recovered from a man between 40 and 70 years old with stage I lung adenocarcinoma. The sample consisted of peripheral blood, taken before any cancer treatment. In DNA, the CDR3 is TGCGCCAGCAGCCAAGATCAAACGGGAGTCGACGAGCAGTACTTC. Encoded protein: CASSQDQTGVDEQYF.